Included here is one T cell receptor beta chain sequence, with context. Described treatment: preoperative locoregional IRX-2 cytokine immunotherapy. Preoperative locoregional IRX-2 cytokine immunotherapy was tested in the phase Ib source study. The data stem from a study of preoperative IRX-2 immunotherapy in early breast cancer. Trimming left V 3 bases short and J 5 bases short, with 11 bases between. Germline V gene lookup returns CDR1 SGHRS and CDR2 YFSETQ. The CDR3 has 14 amino acids. The method was immunoSEQ multiplex PCR; TCRdb's version includes in-frame clones alone and lacks a portion of them. Among around 95,000 clones listed, roughly 90% were seen once.

Here the sequenced sample was tumor tissue, taken after IRX-2 immunotherapy. The V call is TRBV5-1, the J call TRBJ2-2; D call uncertain. The origin of this receptor is a human donor with breast cancer. The CDR3, as DNA: TGCGCCAGCAGCTGGGAAGGAGTGACCGGGGAGCTGTTTTTT. It yields the protein CASSWEGVTGELFF.